This T cell receptor beta chain was recorded in a study of control samples from healthy donors and cancer patients. Trimming stripped 4 bases from V and 8 bases from J, with 14 bases between. CDR3 length: 14 residues. The germline V gene encodes CDR1 MGHRA and CDR2 YSYEKL. The table came from immunoSEQ multiplex PCR; TCRdb's copy has only in-frame clones and leaves some out. The data show 150,000 or so clones, 94% seen once. This clonotype was sampled from a man in his forties in good health. The sample taken for sequencing was blood. The chain links TRBV4-1 to TRBJ1-4; D is ambiguous. DNA of the CDR3: TGCGCCAGCAGCCTAGGGAGGGAGAAGGAAAAACTGTTTTTT. Translated, it gives CASSLGREKEKLFF.